This T cell receptor beta chain was identified during a study of identical twins. The CDR3 is 15 amino acids. Trimming shortened V by 1 base and J by 6 bases, and 12 bases separated the two germline ends. Germline V gives CDR1 SEHNR, CDR2 FQNEAQ (reference sequence). TCRdb ran MiXCR on the 5' RACE reads and lists one entry per CDR3 protein. The sample has about 890,000 distinct CDR3 sequences, around an eighth seen once. General observations from the study: Without tracking the same donors, conclusions rested on cross-sectional statistical analysis. Analyses of zero insertions could, in part, be confounded by invariant MAIT and iNKT cells.

This clonotype has at least ten counts. The antigen remains undetermined. The data also belong to a second study, concerning yellow fever vaccine responses in identical twins.

The sequenced material came from PBMCs. The receptor was derived from a woman between 18 and 29 years old in good health. The chain joins TRBV7-9 to TRBJ1-4; tentatively, D is TRBD1 (6 bases). This CDR3 reads CASSLGPRTDEKLFF. CDR3 in DNA: TGTGCCAGCAGCTTAGGACCTAGGACAGATGAAAAACTGTTTTTT.